The 18 T cell receptor beta chains presented below share a single source sample, sequenced in a study of cytomegalovirus exposure and HLA in healthy donors. Generated by immunoSEQ multiplex PCR, the TCRdb table keeps only in-frame clones and is missing some. The table has approximately 300,000 clones, roughly 90% seen once. Sequenced input: PBMCs. The source of these receptors is a woman between 18 and 30 years old in good health and CMV-seronegative.

The CDR3 nucleotides are TGTGCCAGCAGCTTCCAGGCCACCGACACAGATACGCAGTATTTT. It codes for CASSFQATDTDTQYF. The genes are TRBV7-3 and TRBJ2-3, with D hard to call. Germline V gene sequence: CDR1 SGHTA, CDR2 FQGTGA. The CDR3 spans 15 residues. The germline V and J ends were trimmed by 3 bases and 2 bases, with 12 bases remaining between them.

V is TRBV7-2 and J is TRBJ2-1; 11 bases match TRBD2. The CDR3 consists of 14 residues. Germline values: CDR1 SGHTA, CDR2 FQGNSA. J was trimmed by 7 bases and V by 5 bases; bases with no gene match: 4. CDR3 nucleotide sequence: TGTGCCAGCAGCCAAAGACTAGCGGGGAATGAGCAGTTCTTC. This sequence encodes CASSQRLAGNEQFF.

The CDR3 region has the DNA TGTGCCAGCAGTGAGGGGGGAGCCCCTAACTATGGCTACACCTTC. It yields the protein CASSEGGAPNYGYTF. The rearrangement uses TRBV25-1 and TRBJ1-2, with D possibly being TRBD1 (5 bases). Trimming stripped 3 bases from V and 0 bases from J, with 11 bases between. This CDR3 comprises 15 residues. Germline loops: CDR1 MGHDK, CDR2 SYGVNS.

The chain uses TRBV15 and TRBJ2-1; 10 nucleotides align to TRBD2. V lost 0 bases to trimming and J lost 3 bases; unmatched junction nucleotides: 8. There are 18 residues in the CDR3. CDR1 LNHNV and CDR2 YYDKDF come from the germline V gene (reference sequence). CDR3 nucleotides: TGTGCCACCAGCAGAGACCTTCAAGCGGGAGGGGTCTACAATGAGCAGTTCTTC. Its protein is CATSRDLQAGGVYNEQFF.

This clone was found a few times. The rearrangement joins TRBV4-1 to TRBJ2-1, with TRBD2 matching over 8 bases. This CDR3 is built from 15 residues. Per germline, CDR1 MGHRA and CDR2 YSYEKL. The V segment lost 4 bases and the J segment 6 bases; nucleotides outside the gene matches: 8. The CDR3 DNA follows: TGCGCCAGCAGCCGTAGCAGCGGGAGTTCCAATGAGCAGTTCTTC. Translation gives CASSRSSGSSNEQFF.

The V call is TRBV7-6, the J call TRBJ2-3; 13 nucleotides line up with TRBD2. In germline, CDR1 is SGHVS, CDR2 FNYEAQ. The V and J ends lost 7 bases and 4 bases, in that order; junction bases with no gene match: 8. CDR3 length equals 16 residues. CDR3 sequence: CASTKTSGRAPDTQYF. The CDR3 DNA is TGTGCCAGCACAAAAACTAGCGGGAGGGCCCCAGATACGCAGTATTTT. Using reference TRBV7-6 and TRBJ2-3 for the parts outside the CDR3, the full variable domain is GAGVSQSPRYKVTKRGQDVALRCDPISGHVSLYWYRQALGQGPEFLTYFNYEAQQDKSGLPNDRFSAERPEGSISTLTIQRTEQRDSAMYRCASTKTSGRAPDTQYFGPGTRLTVL.

This sequence joins TRBV21-1 and TRBJ2-5; the table's D call of TRBD2 was not tested on the DNA. TRBV21-1 is reported as a pseudogene. This CDR3 contains 15 residues. The CDR3 loop reads CASSKGREGRETQYF. The CDR3 nucleotides are TGTGCCAGCAGCAAGGGTCGGGAGGGCCGAGAGACCCAGTACTTC.

This chain links TRBV29-1 with TRBJ2-2; D is possibly TRBD2 (5 bases). The germline V gene encodes CDR1 SQVTM and CDR2 ANQGSEA. Trimming shortened V by 6 bases and J by 0 bases, and 11 bases separated the two germline ends. The CDR3 is 14 amino acids. The CDR3 coding sequence is TGCAGCGTATCGGGAATCCCGAACACCGGGGAGCTGTTTTTT. Translation gives CSVSGIPNTGELFF.

V and J are TRBV11-1 and TRBJ1-5, with D unresolved. This CDR3 comprises 13 residues. Trimming left V 1 base short and J 4 bases short, with 5 bases between. Looked up from germline, CDR1 is SGHAT and CDR2 is FQDESV (reference sequence). The CDR3 sequence is CASSLGSNQPQHF. DNA for the CDR3: TGTGCCAGCAGCTTAGGGAGTAATCAGCCCCAGCATTTT.

As for this clone: One junction end does not reproduce the germline sequence, and a read error may be involved. The rearrangement uses TRBV28 and TRBJ2-7; possibly TRBD2 for D (6 bases). The CDR3 length is 12 residues. The germline gives CDR1 MDHEN, CDR2 SYDVKM. CDR3 region: CVSSFRGYEQYF. The CDR3 DNA reads TGTGTCAGCAGTTTCCGGGGGTACGAGCAGTACTTC.

The chain joins TRBV28 to TRBJ2-5; 11 nucleotides match TRBD1. Germline V gene sequence: CDR1 MDHEN, CDR2 SYDVKM. Trimming took 9 bases from V and 5 from J; bases not matched to a gene: 8. The CDR3 is made up of 14 amino acids. The CDR3 protein is CASSGQGARETQYF. CDR3 bases: TGTGCCAGTTCCGGACAGGGGGCACGGGAGACCCAGTACTTC.

The chain employs TRBV11-1 and TRBJ2-1, with 7 bases matching TRBD2. The CDR3 has 14 amino acids. From germline, CDR1 is SGHAT and CDR2 FQDESV (reference sequence). The J segment lost 8 bases and the V segment lost 3 bases, leaving 7 bases of the junction unmatched. The CDR3 protein is CASSFGWGGDEQFF. DNA for the CDR3: TGTGCCAGCAGCTTTGGCTGGGGGGGTGATGAGCAGTTCTTC.

This chain joins TRBV6-5 and TRBJ2-7, with 9 nucleotides matching TRBD1. CDR3 length: 15 residues. V shed 2 bases and J 4 bases; nucleotides not matched to a gene: 6. Germline V gene lookup returns CDR1 MNHEY and CDR2 SVGAGI. This CDR3 reads CASSYGGTGRYEQYF. The DNA for the CDR3 is TGTGCCAGCAGTTACGGGGGGACAGGGAGATACGAGCAGTACTTC.

This clone was detected only once. CDR3 protein: CASRPGDDQETQYF. The CDR3 region has the DNA TGTGCCAGTAGGCCGGGAGACGATCAAGAGACCCAGTACTTC. The rearrangement uses TRBV19 and TRBJ2-5; tentative D call: TRBD2 (6 bases). Trimming pared 6 bases from V and 2 bases from J, leaving 13 bases between. Germline CDR1 and CDR2: LNHDA and SQIVND (reference sequence). The CDR3 length is 14 residues.

The chain combines TRBV2 with TRBJ2-7; 9 bases line up with TRBD2. Germline V gene sequence: CDR1 SNHLY, CDR2 FYNNEI. The CDR3 has 14 amino acids. The trim removed 4 bases at V and 0 bases at J, leaving 1 base unmatched. CDR3 coding DNA: TGTGCCAGCAGTGCTAGCGGGGTCTCCTACGAGCAGTACTTC. Encoded protein: CASSASGVSYEQYF.

The chain uses TRBV5-4 and TRBJ1-1; perhaps TRBD1 as D (5 bases). The CDR3 length is 15 residues. With 4 bases removed from V and 4 bases from J, the gap between germline ends came to 17 bases. From germline, CDR1 is SGHNT and CDR2 YYREEE (reference sequence). Written as DNA, the CDR3 is TGTGCCAGCAGCCCCACGGGGAGGGACGGCACTGAAGCTTTCTTT. This sequence encodes CASSPTGRDGTEAFF.

The rearrangement uses TRBV30 and TRBJ1-1, with a weak D call TRBD1 (6 bases). The CDR3 sequence is 14 residues long. The germline CDR1 and CDR2 sequences are GTSNPN and SVGIG (reference sequence). V was shortened by 1 base and J by 10 bases, with 19 bases between the two germline ends. This CDR3 reads CAWSAAGVSEGAFF. As DNA, the CDR3 is TGTGCCTGGAGTGCGGCAGGGGTATCGGAAGGAGCTTTCTTT.

A word on this clone: This CDR3 is also generated by other DNA sequences in the sample. This CDR3 reads CASSRLAGEETQYF. CDR3 coding DNA: TGTGCCAGCAGCCGACTAGCGGGAGAAGAGACCCAGTACTTC. This rearrangement joins TRBV27 to TRBJ2-5; 12 bases are a match to TRBD2. CDR1 is MNHEY, CDR2 SMNVEV, per germline (reference sequence). This CDR3 region has 14 residues. V trimming: 6 bases; J trimming: 3 bases; junction bases outside the gene matches: 2.